This T cell receptor beta chain stems from a study of regulatory T cells in long-lasting Graves disease. This CDR3 spans 16 amino acids. Germline values: CDR1 KGHSH, CDR2 LQKENI. J gave up 7 bases and V 2 bases, and 5 bases lay outside the gene matches. Building of the TCR beta libraries involved iRepertoire HTBI primers and Arm-PCR of CDR3 regions. One entry per CDR3 protein, called by TCRdb with MiXCR from the multiplex PCR reads. Of roughly 500,000 distinct CDR3 sequences in the sample, 14% were seen once. Time point noted: newly diagnosed GD, antithyroid drugs for less than 3 months. With RNA extracted from PBMCs as input, the TCR library was made. This clonotype came up many times. Its antigen remains unknown. Study observations and caveats: Owing to a sample size that was small, accuracy may have been reduced.

These data also formed part of another study, on T cells in Graves' hyperthyroidism and ophthalmopathy. In that study: The HTBI set primed first-round TCR CDR3 RT-PCR.

This rearrangement joins TRBV18 to TRBJ2-1; 13 bases fit TRBD2. The sequence was obtained from a woman aged 45-65 years with Graves disease. This specimen was peripheral blood mononuclear cells (PBMCs), taken at new diagnosis, from a patient treated with antithyroid drugs. The CDR3 sequence is CASSPSTSGRANEQFF. CDR3 in DNA: TGTGCCAGCTCACCAAGTACTAGCGGGAGGGCAAATGAGCAGTTCTTC.